This TCR beta chain was identified during a study of blood T cell repertoires in COVID-19. Whole-study context: Acute and convalescent COVID-19 specimens originated in the United States, Italy and Spain. Sample material is recorded as cDNA or gDNA derived from T cells, B-cell-depleted T cells, or PBMCs.

Original processing methods: Amplifying reference gene primers gave estimates of nucleated cell counts. Method: immunoSEQ multiplex PCR; TCRdb's copy keeps in-frame clones and lacks some. That table is the source of V, J and clone size, and D and trimming were worked out from the DNA. The data contain some 140,000 clones, under 80% of them singletons. Germline CDR1 SGHNT, CDR2 YYREEE (reference sequence). V was pared by 1 base and J by 8 bases, with 15 bases between. CDR3 length: 15 amino acids. What was sequenced was peripheral blood. This chain uses TRBV5-4 with TRBJ1-4, with D uncertain. The receptor comes from a man older than 75 with acute or convalescent COVID-19. The CDR3 DNA is TGTGCCAGCAGCTTGCGGGGAGCCCTAGGGGAAAAACTGTTTTTT. Encoded protein: CASSLRGALGEKLFF.